This record covers a single T cell receptor (beta chain). The CDR3 has 14 residues. The V end was cut by 1 base, the J end by 3 bases, with 9 bases between. In germline, CDR1 is GTSNPN, CDR2 SVGIG (reference sequence). This sample stems from a study of blood T cell repertoires in COVID-19. Whole-study context: Donors in the United States, Italy and Spain gave samples during acute or convalescent COVID-19. T cells, B-cell-depleted T cells, or PBMCs provided the cDNA or gDNA that served as material.

In the authors' workflow: Reference gene primer amplification gave nucleated cell count estimates. Libraries were prepared by immunoSEQ multiplex PCR; TCRdb keeps only in-frame clonotypes and omits some of them. V and J calls and clone size follow that table, whereas D and trimming were derived from the DNA. The table has fewer than 250,000 clones, 65% to 85% seen once. Sequencing used peripheral blood. The V gene is TRBV30, the J gene TRBJ1-4; possible D gene TRBD1, 5 bases. This receptor was obtained from a man in his forties or fifties with active or convalescent COVID-19. In DNA form, the CDR3 reads TGTGCCTGGAGTGCAAGGGGTGCTAATGAAAAACTGTTTTTT. This gives the protein CAWSARGANEKLFF.